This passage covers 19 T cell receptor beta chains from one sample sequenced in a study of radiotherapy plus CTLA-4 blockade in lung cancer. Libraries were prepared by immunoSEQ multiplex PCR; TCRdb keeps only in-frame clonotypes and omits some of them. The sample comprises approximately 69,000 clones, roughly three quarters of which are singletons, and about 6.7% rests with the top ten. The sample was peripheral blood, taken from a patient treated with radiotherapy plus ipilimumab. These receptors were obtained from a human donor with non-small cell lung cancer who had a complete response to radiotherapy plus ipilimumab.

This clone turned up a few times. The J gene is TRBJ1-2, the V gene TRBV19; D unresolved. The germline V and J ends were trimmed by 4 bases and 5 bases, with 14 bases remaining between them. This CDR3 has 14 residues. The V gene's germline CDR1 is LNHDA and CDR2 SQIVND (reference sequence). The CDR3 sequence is CASSNLHASYGYTF. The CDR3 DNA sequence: TGTGCCAGTAGTAACCTCCACGCGTCGTATGGCTACACCTTC. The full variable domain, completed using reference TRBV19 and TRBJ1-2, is DGGITQSPKYLFRKEGQNVTLSCEQNLNHDAMYWYRQDPGQGLRLIYYSQIVNDFQKGDIAEGYSVSREKKESFPLTVTSAQKNPTAFYLCASSNLHASYGYTFGSGTRLTVV.

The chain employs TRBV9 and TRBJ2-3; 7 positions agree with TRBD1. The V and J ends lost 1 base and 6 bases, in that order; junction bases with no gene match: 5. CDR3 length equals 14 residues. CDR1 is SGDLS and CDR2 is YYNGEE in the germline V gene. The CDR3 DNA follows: TGTGCCAGCAGCGTAAGGGGGCAGGTGGATACGCAGTATTTT. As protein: CASSVRGQVDTQYF.

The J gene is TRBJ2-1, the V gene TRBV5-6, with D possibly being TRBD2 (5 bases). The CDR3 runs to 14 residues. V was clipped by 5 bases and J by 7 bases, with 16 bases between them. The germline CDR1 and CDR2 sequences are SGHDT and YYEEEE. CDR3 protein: CASRPLDSLNEQFF. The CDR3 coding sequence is TGTGCCAGCAGACCCCTGGACTCCCTAAATGAGCAGTTCTTC.

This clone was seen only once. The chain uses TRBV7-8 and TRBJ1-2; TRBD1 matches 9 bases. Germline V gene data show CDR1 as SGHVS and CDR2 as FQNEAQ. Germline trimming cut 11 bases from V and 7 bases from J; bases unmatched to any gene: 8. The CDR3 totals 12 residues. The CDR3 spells CACRDRASGYTF. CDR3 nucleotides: TGTGCCTGCCGGGACAGGGCTTCTGGCTACACCTTC.

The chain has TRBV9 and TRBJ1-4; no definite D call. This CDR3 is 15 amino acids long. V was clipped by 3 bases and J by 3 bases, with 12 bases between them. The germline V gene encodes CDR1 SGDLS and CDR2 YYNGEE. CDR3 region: CASSALLGANEKLFF. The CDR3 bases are TGTGCCAGCAGCGCCCTCCTAGGCGCTAATGAAAAACTGTTTTTT.

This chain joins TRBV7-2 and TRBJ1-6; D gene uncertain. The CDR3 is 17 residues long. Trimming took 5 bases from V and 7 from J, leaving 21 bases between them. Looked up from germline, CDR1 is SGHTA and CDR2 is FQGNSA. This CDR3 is CASSLFDPVRQNSPLHF. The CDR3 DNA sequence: TGTGCCAGCAGCCTCTTCGATCCCGTTCGCCAGAATTCACCCCTCCACTTT.

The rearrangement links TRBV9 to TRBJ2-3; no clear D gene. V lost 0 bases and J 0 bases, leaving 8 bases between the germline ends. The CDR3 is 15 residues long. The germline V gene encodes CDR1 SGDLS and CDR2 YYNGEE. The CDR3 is CASSVVSGSTDTQYF. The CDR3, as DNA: TGTGCCAGCAGCGTAGTGTCAGGAAGCACAGATACGCAGTATTTT.

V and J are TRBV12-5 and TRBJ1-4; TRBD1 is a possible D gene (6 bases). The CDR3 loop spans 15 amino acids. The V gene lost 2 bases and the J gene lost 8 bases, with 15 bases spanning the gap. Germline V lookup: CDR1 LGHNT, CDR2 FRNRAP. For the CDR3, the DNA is TGTGCTAGTGGTTTGCGCCGGGGGCAAGACGAAAAACTGTTTTTT. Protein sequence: CASGLRRGQDEKLFF.

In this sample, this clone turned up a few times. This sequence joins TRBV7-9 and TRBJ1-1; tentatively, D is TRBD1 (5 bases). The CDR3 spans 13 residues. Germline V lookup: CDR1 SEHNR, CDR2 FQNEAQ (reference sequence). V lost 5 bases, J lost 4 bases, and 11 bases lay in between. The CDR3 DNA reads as TGTGCCAGCAGCGCCGCAGGGAGCACTGAAGCTTTCTTT. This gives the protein CASSAAGSTEAFF.

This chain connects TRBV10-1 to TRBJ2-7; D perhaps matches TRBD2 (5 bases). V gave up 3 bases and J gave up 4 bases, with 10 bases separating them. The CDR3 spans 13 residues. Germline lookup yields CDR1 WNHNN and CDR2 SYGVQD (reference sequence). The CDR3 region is CASSDSRGYEQYF. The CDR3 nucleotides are TGCGCCAGCAGTGATTCTCGGGGATACGAGCAGTACTTC.

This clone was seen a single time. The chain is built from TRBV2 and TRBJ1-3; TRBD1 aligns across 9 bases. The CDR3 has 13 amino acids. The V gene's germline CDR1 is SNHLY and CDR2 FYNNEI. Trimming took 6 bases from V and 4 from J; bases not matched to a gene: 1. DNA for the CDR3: TGTGCCAGCAGAGGGACAGGGGGAAACACCATATATTTT. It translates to CASRGTGGNTIYF.

The CDR3 DNA reads as TGTGCCAGCTTTAGGGGACAGGGGCCCTCCTACGAGCAGTACTTC. This translates into CASFRGQGPSYEQYF. This chain joins TRBV7-9 and TRBJ2-7; TRBD1 matches 10 bases. The junction had 7 bases not matched to a gene; V was cut back by 8 bases and J by 0 bases. This CDR3 is built from 15 residues. Germline V lookup: CDR1 SEHNR, CDR2 FQNEAQ (reference sequence).

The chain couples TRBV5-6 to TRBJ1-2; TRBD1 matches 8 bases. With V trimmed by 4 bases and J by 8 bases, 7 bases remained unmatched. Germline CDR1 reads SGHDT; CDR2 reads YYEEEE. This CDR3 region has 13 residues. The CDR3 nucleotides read TGTGCCAGCAGCGTAGGACAGGGTGGGGGCTACACCTTC. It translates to CASSVGQGGGYTF.

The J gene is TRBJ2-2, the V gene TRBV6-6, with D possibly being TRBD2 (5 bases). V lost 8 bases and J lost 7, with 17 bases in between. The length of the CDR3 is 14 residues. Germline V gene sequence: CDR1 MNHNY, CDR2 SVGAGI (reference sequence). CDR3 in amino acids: CASRLDTGNGELFF. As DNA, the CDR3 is TGTGCCAGCCGTCTTGACACGGGGAACGGGGAGCTGTTTTTT.

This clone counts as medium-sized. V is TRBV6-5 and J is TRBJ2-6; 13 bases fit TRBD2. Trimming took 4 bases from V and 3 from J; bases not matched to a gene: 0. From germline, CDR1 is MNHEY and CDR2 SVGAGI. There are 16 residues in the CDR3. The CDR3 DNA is TGTGCCAGCAGTTGGACTAGCGGGAGTGGGGCCAACGTCCTGACTTTC. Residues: CASSWTSGSGANVLTF.

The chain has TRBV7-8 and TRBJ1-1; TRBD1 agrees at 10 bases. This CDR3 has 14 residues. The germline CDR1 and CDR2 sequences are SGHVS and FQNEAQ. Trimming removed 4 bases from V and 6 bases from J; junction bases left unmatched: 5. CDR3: CASSSPGQGSEAFF. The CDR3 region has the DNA TGTGCCAGCAGCTCACCGGGACAGGGGTCTGAAGCTTTCTTT.

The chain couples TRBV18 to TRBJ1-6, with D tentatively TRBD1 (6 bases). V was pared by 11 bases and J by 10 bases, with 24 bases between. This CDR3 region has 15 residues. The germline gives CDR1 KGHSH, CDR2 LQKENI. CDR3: CAAREGESERSPLHF. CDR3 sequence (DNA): TGTGCCGCCCGAGAGGGGGAATCAGAGCGGTCACCCCTCCACTTT.

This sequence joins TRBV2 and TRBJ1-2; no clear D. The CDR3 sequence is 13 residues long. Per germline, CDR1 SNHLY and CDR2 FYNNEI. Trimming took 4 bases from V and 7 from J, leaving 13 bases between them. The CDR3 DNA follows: TGTGCCAGCAGTGTGGGGAGGGATCGTGGCTACACCTTC. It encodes CASSVGRDRGYTF.

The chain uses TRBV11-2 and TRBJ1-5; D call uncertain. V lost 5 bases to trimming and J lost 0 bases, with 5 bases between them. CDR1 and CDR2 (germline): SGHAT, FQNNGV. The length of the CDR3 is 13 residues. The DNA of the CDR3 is TGTGCCAGCAGCAGGTTTAGCAATCAGCCCCAGCATTTT. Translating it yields CASSRFSNQPQHF. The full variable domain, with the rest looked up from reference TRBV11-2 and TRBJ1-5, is EAGVAQSPRYKIIEKRQSVAFWCNPISGHATLYWYQQILGQGPKLLIQFQNNGVVDDSQLPKDRFSAERLKGVDSTLKIQPAKLEDSAVYLCASSRFSNQPQHFGDGTRLSIL.